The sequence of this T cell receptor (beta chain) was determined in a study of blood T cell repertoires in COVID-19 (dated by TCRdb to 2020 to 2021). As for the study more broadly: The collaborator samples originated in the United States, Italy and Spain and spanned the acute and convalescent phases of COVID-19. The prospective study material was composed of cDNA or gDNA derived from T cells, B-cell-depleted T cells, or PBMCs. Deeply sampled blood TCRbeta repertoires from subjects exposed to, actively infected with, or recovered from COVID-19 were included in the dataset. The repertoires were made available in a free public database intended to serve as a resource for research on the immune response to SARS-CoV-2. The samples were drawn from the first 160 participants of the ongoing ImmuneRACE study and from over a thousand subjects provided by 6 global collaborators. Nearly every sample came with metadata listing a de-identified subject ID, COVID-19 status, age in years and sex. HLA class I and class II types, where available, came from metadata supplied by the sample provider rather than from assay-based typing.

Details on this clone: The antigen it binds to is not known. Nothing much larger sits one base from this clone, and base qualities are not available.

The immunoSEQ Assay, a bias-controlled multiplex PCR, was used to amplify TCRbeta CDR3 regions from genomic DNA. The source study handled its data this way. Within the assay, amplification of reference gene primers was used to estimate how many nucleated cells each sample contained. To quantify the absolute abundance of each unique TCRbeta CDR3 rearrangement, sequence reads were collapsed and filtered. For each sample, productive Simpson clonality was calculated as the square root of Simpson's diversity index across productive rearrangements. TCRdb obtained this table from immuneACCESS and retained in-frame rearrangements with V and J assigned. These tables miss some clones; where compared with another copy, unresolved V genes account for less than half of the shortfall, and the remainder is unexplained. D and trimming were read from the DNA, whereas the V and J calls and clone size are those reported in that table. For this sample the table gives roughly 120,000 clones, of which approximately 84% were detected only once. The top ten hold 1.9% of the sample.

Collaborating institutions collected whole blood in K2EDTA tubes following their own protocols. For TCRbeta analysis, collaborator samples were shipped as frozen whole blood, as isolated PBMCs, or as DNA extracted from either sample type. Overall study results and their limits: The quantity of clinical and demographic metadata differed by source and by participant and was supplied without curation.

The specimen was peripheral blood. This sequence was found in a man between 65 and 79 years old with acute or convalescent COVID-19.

At the DNA level, the sequence is TGTGCCAGCAGTGAACTGGTCGGGACAGGCGAATCCTACGAGCAGTACTTC. This is translated as CASSELVGTGESYEQYF. The chain was built from TRBV6-1 and TRBJ2-7; 8 of the junction bases match TRBD1. The CDR3 contains 17 residues, cysteine and phenylalanine counted. Only the CDR3 part of the read is kept: 51 bases, read in frame from the first base. For this chain, trimming is 2 bases at the V end and 1 base at the J end, and the number of junction bases without a gene match is 10. CDR1 and CDR2, looked up from the germline V gene, are MNHNS and SASEGT.